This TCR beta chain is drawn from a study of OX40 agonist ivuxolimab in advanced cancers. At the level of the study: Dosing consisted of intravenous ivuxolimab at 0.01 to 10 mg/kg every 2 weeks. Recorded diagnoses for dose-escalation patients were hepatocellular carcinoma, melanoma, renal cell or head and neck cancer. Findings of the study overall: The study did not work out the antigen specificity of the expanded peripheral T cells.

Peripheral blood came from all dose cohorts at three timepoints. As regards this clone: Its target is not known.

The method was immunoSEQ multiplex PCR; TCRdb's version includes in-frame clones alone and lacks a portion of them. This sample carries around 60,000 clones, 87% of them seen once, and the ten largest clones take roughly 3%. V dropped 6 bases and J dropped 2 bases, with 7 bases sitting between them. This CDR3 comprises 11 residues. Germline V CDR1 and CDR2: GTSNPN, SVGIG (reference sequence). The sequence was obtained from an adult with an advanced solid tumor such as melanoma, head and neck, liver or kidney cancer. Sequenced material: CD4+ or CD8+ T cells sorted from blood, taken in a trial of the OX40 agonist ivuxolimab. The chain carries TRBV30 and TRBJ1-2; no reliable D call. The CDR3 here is CACQANYGYTF. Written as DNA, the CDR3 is TGTGCCTGTCAAGCGAACTATGGCTACACCTTC.